The clone carrying this T cell receptor beta chain has a count of ten or more. The antigen is unknown. The record originates from a study of human T cells and chemical hapten exposure. Each CDR3 protein is one row after TCRdb ran MiXCR on the RACE reads. The repertoire has about 120,000 distinct CDR3 sequences, around 10% of them found once; the top ten carry about 1.4%. Study results and limitations: Among TCRs, those above 1 in 1000 frequency were unaffected by DPC sensitization.

The CDR3 loop spans 15 amino acids. The V and J ends lost 6 bases and 8 bases respectively, with 20 bases between them. Germline V CDR1 and CDR2: KGHSH, LQKENI. This sample's time point: patch test 1, 2 weeks after DPC sensitization. The treatment here: therapeutic diphenylcyclopropenone sensitization with weekly scalp DPC. The source is a woman between 45 and 65 years old with alopecia areata. Some clones in this sample may be carry-over from other donors' samples. This chain links TRBV18 with TRBJ1-5, with a weak D call TRBD1 (5 bases). The material sequenced was whole blood, taken in connection with sensitization to the hapten diphenylcyclopropenone (DPC). The chain's CDR3 is CASSRDAYQREPQHF. CDR3 nucleotide sequence: TGTGCCAGCTCCCGGGACGCCTATCAGCGTGAGCCCCAGCATTTT. Using reference TRBV18 and TRBJ1-5 for the parts outside the CDR3, the full variable domain is NAGVMQNPRHLVRRRGQEARLRCSPMKGHSHVYWYRQLPEEGLKFMVYLQKENIIDESGMPKERFSAEFPKEGPSILRIQQVVRGDSAAYFCASSRDAYQREPQHFGDGTRLSIL.